The 20 T cell receptor beta chains below all came from one sample that was sequenced in a study of T-cell reconstitution after alpha-beta-depleted transplantation in children. The authors prepared the TCRbeta library with unique molecular identifiers. TCRdb ran MiXCR on the PCR reads and lists one entry per CDR3 protein. The table shows about 490,000 distinct CDR3 sequences, with roughly a tenth occurring only once. Specimen: PBMCs, collected before TCRalphabeta/CD19-depleted stem cell transplant. The receptors derive from a child aged 2-15 years with inherited bone marrow failure, due to receive a stem cell transplant.

V is TRBV6-5 and J is TRBJ1-2; the D is unclear. The CDR3 loop spans 15 amino acids. The V and J ends lost 8 bases and 2 bases respectively, with 18 bases between them. CDR1 MNHEY and CDR2 SVGAGI come from the germline V gene. As DNA, the CDR3 is TGTGCCAGCCGTAGTCAGCCGGGGAGGAACTATGGCTACACCTTC. Translating gives CASRSQPGRNYGYTF.

Regarding this clonotype: A much larger clone lies a single base off, so this may be a read error. CDR3: CASTAPGTGGYTF. In DNA, the CDR3 is TGTGCCAGCACCGCACCGGGTACGGGTGGCTACACCTTC. The V gene is TRBV28, the J gene TRBJ1-2; no firm D call. Per germline, CDR1 MDHEN and CDR2 SYDVKM. Trimming shortened V by 7 bases and J by 7 bases, and 16 bases separated the two germline ends. The CDR3 covers 13 residues.

This clonotype was recorded many times. The chain joins TRBV3-1 to TRBJ2-7; the match to TRBD1 covers 9 bases. Germline V lookup: CDR1 LGHDT, CDR2 YNNKEL (reference sequence). The CDR3 extends over 16 amino acids. Trimming at V came to 0 bases and at J to 2 bases, leaving 5 bases not matched to a gene. The DNA for the CDR3 is TGTGCCAGCAGCCAAGAACGCCGGGACAGGGCCTACGAGCAGTACTTC. Translation gives CASSQERRDRAYEQYF.

This clonotype was counted at least ten times. The V call is TRBV7-2, the J call TRBJ2-1, with a weak D call TRBD2 (6 bases). The CDR3 is 15 amino acids. Germline V gene lookup returns CDR1 SGHTA and CDR2 FQGNSA. Trimming stripped 6 bases from V and 3 bases from J, with 15 bases between. CDR3: CASSFGSVGYNEQFF. In DNA form, the CDR3 reads TGTGCCAGCAGTTTCGGGAGCGTCGGCTACAATGAGCAGTTCTTC.

As to this clonotype: A much larger clone sits a single nucleotide away, making a read error possible. The chain combines TRBV20-1 with TRBJ2-4; the D gene is possibly TRBD2 (5 bases). Germline V gene sequence: CDR1 DFQATT, CDR2 SNEGSKA (reference sequence). The CDR3 length is 18 residues. Here the CDR3 DNA reads TGCAGTGCTAGAGATTGGGCCTTGGCGGAGGTGGGCAAAAACACTCAGTACTTC. Residues: CSARDWALAEVGKNTQYF.

This clonotype has more than one count but fewer than ten. This chain links TRBV15 with TRBJ1-5; D not resolved. The CDR3 sequence is 13 residues long. The germline CDR1 and CDR2 sequences are LNHNV and YYDKDF (reference sequence). V dropped 0 bases and J dropped 5 bases, with 5 bases sitting between them. The CDR3 loop reads CATSRDRDQPQHF. For the CDR3, the DNA is TGTGCCACCAGCAGAGATCGGGATCAGCCCCAGCATTTT.

CDR3 bases: TGTGCCAGCTCACCAGGGAGTCTTAATGAGCAGTTCTTC. It yields the protein CASSPGSLNEQFF. The chain is built from TRBV18 and TRBJ2-1; D is perhaps TRBD2 (5 bases). V shed 2 bases and J shed 7 bases, with 9 bases lying between them. Germline loops: CDR1 KGHSH, CDR2 LQKENI. The CDR3 runs to 13 residues.

In its sample, this clonotype was seen many times. V is TRBV27 and J is TRBJ1-2; D remains unclear. Trimming took 5 bases from V and 4 from J, leaving 11 bases between them. Germline CDR1 reads MNHEY; CDR2 reads SMNVEV (reference sequence). CDR3 length equals 13 residues. For the CDR3, the DNA is TGTGCCAGCAGTCCCTGGACGGCCTATGGCTACACCTTC. Its translation: CASSPWTAYGYTF.

This clonotype was detected ten times or more. The chain is built from TRBV20-1 and TRBJ2-7, with 7 bases aligning to TRBD2. V trimming: 4 bases; J trimming: 5 bases; junction bases outside the gene matches: 5. The CDR3 extends over 12 amino acids. Germline CDR1 reads DFQATT; CDR2 reads SNEGSKA (reference sequence). CDR3 DNA: TGCAGTGCTACCCGACTAGCTAACGAGCAGTACTTC. Amino acids: CSATRLANEQYF.

The table lists this clonotype with many counts. The chain joins TRBV29-1 to TRBJ1-2; no clear D gene. Trimming cost V 1 base and J 5 bases, with 14 bases left between them. The CDR3 has 14 amino acids. The V gene's germline CDR1 is SQVTM and CDR2 ANQGSEA. In DNA, the CDR3 is TGCAGCGTTGAAGTGTTCGGGCTGGGGTATGGCTACACCTTC. Its translation is CSVEVFGLGYGYTF.

This clonotype has ten or more counts. The chain carries TRBV4-2 and TRBJ2-5; D gene uncertain. The CDR3 extends over 12 amino acids. Trimming removed 2 bases from V and 4 bases from J, with 5 bases in between. Germline CDR1 is LGHNA and CDR2 is YNFKEQ. The CDR3 bases are TGTGCCAGCAGCCAACTCGGAGAGACCCAGTACTTC. Residues: CASSQLGETQYF.

This clonotype was observed many times. The chain uses TRBV12-3 or TRBV12-4 and TRBJ1-1; D remains unclear. V was pared by 10 bases and J by 5 bases, with 17 bases between. The CDR3 is 13 residues long. CDR3 sequence reads: CATSLGYGTEAFF. CDR3 DNA sequence: TGTGCCACCTCACTCGGGTATGGGACTGAAGCTTTCTTT.

The table lists this clonotype with many counts. This sequence joins TRBV3-1 and TRBJ1-1, with TRBD1 identical over 8 bases. Germline V CDR1 and CDR2: LGHDT, YNNKEL (reference sequence). The ends lost 3 bases at V and 10 bases at J; junction bases unmatched: 10. The CDR3 has 14 amino acids. CDR3 in amino acids: CASSHWDRKYGAFF. CDR3 sequence (DNA): TGTGCCAGCAGCCACTGGGACAGGAAGTACGGAGCTTTCTTT. Using reference TRBV3-1 and TRBJ1-1 for the parts outside the CDR3, the full variable domain is DTAVSQTPKYLVTQMGNDKSIKCEQNLGHDTMYWYKQDSKKFLKIMFSYNNKELIINETVPNRFSPKSPDKAHLNLHINSLELGDSAVYFCASSHWDRKYGAFFGQGTRLTVV.

Many counts were recorded for this clonotype. The chain carries TRBV6-2 or TRBV6-3 and TRBJ2-1, with 8 nucleotides matching TRBD2. The CDR3 runs to 16 residues. Trimming cost V 1 base and J 9 bases; bases outside gene matches: 11. Per the germline V gene, CDR1 is MNHEY and CDR2 is SVGEGT. As DNA, the CDR3 is TGTGCCAGCAGTTACTTCCCAGCGGGAGTTGAAAGTGAGCAGTTCTTC. Translating gives CASSYFPAGVESEQFF.

This clonotype was detected ten times or more. The chain links TRBV20-1 to TRBJ2-4; 9 bases are shared with TRBD2. This CDR3 has 15 amino acids. Trimming cost V 5 bases and J 6 bases; bases outside gene matches: 11. The V gene's germline CDR1 is DFQATT and CDR2 SNEGSKA (reference sequence). The CDR3 bases are TGCAGTGCTGCTCGAGGGGCGGGAGGGGGAAACATTCAGTACTTC. This codes for CSAARGAGGGNIQYF.

This clonotype has a count of ten or more. This chain connects TRBV4-3 to TRBJ2-7; the match to TRBD1 covers 8 bases. Germline lookup yields CDR1 LGHNA and CDR2 YSLEER. CDR3 length: 15 residues. Trimming took 1 base from V and 1 from J; bases not matched to a gene: 3. CDR3 amino acids: CASSQGTGRSYEQYF. The CDR3 DNA reads as TGCGCCAGCAGCCAAGGGACAGGGAGGTCCTACGAGCAGTACTTC.

This clonotype was counted at least ten times. The chain carries TRBV5-1 and TRBJ2-1, with 7 bases lining up with TRBD2. Germline V CDR1 and CDR2: SGHRS, YFSETQ. Trimming took 0 bases from V and 4 from J; bases not matched to a gene: 7. The CDR3 loop spans 16 amino acids. In DNA, the CDR3 is TGCGCCAGCAGCTTGGTAACGGGAGGTGTGTACAATGAGCAGTTCTTC. Protein product: CASSLVTGGVYNEQFF.

Only a few counts were recorded for this clonotype. The chain employs TRBV30 and TRBJ2-1; perhaps TRBD1 as D (6 bases). This CDR3 has 15 residues. The ends were cut back, 0 bases at V and 7 bases at J, with 16 bases in the middle. CDR1 and CDR2 from the germline V gene are GTSNPN and SVGIG (reference sequence). The chain's CDR3 is CAWSVLGADVNEQFF. The CDR3 DNA reads TGTGCCTGGAGTGTATTGGGGGCCGATGTGAATGAGCAGTTCTTC.

Concerning this clonotype: A read error may explain this, as a much larger clone is one base away. The chain recombines TRBV7-9 with TRBJ2-3, with D possibly being TRBD1 or TRBD2 (6 bases each). The V and J ends lost 3 bases and 0 bases respectively, with 13 bases between them. CDR3 length: 16 amino acids. Looked up from germline, CDR1 is SEHNR and CDR2 is FQNEAQ (reference sequence). The CDR3 loop reads CASSFTGATSTDTQYF. The CDR3 DNA follows: TGTGCCAGCAGCTTCACGGGGGCTACTAGCACAGATACGCAGTATTTT.

This clonotype was found a few times. The rearrangement links TRBV6-1 to TRBJ2-7; no definite D call. CDR1 is MNHNS and CDR2 is SASEGT in the germline V gene. CDR3 size: 13 residues. V was trimmed by 8 bases and J by 0 bases, leaving 11 bases between them. CDR3 residues: CASQRSYSYEQYF. CDR3 in DNA: TGTGCCAGCCAGCGCAGCTACTCCTACGAGCAGTACTTC.